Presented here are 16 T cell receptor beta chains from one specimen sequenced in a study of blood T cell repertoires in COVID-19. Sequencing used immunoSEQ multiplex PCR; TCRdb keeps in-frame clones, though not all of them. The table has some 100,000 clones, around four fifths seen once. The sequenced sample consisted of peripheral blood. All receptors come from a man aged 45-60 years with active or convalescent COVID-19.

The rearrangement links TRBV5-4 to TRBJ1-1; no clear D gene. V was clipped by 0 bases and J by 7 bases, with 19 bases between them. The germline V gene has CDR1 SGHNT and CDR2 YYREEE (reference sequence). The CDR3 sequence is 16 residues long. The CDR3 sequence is CASSLVGGPQGGEAFF. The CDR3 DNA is TGTGCCAGCAGCTTGGTAGGAGGGCCACAAGGAGGTGAAGCTTTCTTT.

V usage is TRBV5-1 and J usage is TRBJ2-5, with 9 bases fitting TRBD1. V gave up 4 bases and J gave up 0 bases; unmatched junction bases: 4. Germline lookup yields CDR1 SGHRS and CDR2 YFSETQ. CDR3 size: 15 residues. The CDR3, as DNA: TGCGCCAGCAGCATGACAGGGGGGGACCAAGAGACCCAGTACTTC. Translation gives CASSMTGGDQETQYF.

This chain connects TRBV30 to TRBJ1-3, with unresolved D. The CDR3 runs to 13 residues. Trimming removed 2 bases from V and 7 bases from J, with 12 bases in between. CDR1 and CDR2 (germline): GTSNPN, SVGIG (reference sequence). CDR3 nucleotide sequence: TGTGCCTGGAGTCGAGAGAATCGGAACACCATATATTTT. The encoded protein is CAWSRENRNTIYF.

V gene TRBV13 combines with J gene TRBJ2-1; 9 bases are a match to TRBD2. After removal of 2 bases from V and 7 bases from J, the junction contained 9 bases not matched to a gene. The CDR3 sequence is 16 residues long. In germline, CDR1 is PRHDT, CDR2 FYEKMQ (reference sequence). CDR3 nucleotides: TGTGCCAGCAGCTTAATTGGTAGCGGGAGAGAGAATGAGCAGTTCTTC. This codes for CASSLIGSGRENEQFF. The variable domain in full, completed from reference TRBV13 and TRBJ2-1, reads AAGVIQSPRHLIKEKRETATLKCYPIPRHDTVYWYQQGPGQDPQFLISFYEKMQSDKGSIPDRFSAQQFSDYHSELNMSSLELGDSALYFCASSLIGSGRENEQFFGPGTRLTVL.

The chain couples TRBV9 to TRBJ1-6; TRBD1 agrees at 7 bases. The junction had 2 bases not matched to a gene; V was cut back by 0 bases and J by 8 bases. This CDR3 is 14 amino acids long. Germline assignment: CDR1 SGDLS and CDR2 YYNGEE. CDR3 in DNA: TGTGCCAGCAGCGTAGCTACAGGGGATTCACCCCTCCACTTT. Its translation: CASSVATGDSPLHF.

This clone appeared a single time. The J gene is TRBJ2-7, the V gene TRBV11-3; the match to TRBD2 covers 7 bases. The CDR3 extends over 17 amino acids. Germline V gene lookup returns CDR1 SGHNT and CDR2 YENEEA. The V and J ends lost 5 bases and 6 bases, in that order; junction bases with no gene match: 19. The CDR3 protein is CASSQLPGWGGPGEQYF. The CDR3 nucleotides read TGTGCCAGCAGCCAGCTGCCGGGTTGGGGAGGGCCGGGCGAGCAGTACTTC. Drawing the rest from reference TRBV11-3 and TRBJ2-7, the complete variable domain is EAGVVQSPRYKIIEKKQPVAFWCNPISGHNTLYWYLQNLGQGPELLIRYENEEAVDDSQLPKDRFSAERLKGVDSTLKIQPAELGDSAVYLCASSQLPGWGGPGEQYFGPGTRLTVT.

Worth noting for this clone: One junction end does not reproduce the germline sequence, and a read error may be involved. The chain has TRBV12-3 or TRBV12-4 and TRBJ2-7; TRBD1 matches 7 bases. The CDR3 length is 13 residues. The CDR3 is CASSLGEDRVRNF. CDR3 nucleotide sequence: TGTGCCAGCAGTTTAGGAGAAGACAGGGTAAGAAACTTC.

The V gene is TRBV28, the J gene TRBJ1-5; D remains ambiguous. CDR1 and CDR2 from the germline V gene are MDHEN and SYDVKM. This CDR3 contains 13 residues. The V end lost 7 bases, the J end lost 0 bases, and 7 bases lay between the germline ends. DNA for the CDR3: TGTGCCAGCATAAGCGCTAGCAATCAGCCCCAGCATTTT. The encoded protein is CASISASNQPQHF.

The CDR3 DNA follows: TGCGCCAGCAGCTTGTACGGGGGACGGACCTACGAGCAGTACTTC. It codes for CASSLYGGRTYEQYF. The chain combines TRBV5-1 with TRBJ2-7, with TRBD2 as a possible D gene (6 bases). The CDR3 loop spans 15 amino acids. Trimming cost V 1 base and J 2 bases, with 13 bases left between them. Germline CDR1 and CDR2: SGHRS and YFSETQ.

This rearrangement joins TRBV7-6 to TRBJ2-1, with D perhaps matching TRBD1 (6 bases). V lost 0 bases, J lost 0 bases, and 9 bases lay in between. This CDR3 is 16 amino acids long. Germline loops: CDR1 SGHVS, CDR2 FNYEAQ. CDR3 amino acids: CASSLATGNSYNEQFF. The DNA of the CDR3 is TGTGCCAGCAGCTTAGCCACAGGGAACTCCTACAATGAGCAGTTCTTC.

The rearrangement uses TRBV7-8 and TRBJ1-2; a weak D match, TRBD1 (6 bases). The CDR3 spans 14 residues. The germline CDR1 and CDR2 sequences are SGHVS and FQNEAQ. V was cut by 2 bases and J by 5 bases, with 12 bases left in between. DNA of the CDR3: TGTGCCAGCAGCTTAATGCGGACAGCTTATGGCTACACCTTC. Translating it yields CASSLMRTAYGYTF.

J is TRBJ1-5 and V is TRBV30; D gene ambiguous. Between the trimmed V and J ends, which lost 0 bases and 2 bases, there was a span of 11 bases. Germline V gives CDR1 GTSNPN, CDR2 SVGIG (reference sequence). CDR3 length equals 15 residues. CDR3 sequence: CAWSVSGSGNQPQHF. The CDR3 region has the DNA TGTGCCTGGAGTGTAAGCGGTTCGGGCAATCAGCCCCAGCATTTT. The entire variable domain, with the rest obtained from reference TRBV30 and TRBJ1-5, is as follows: SQTIHQWPATLVQPVGSPLSLECTVEGTSNPNLYWYRQAAGRGLQLLFYSVGIGQISSEVPQNLSASRPQDRQFILSSKKLLLSDSGFYLCAWSVSGSGNQPQHFGDGTRLSIL.

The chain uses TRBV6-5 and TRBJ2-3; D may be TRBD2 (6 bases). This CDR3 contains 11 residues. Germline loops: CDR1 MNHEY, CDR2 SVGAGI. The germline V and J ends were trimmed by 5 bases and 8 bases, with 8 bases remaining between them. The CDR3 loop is CASSMGGTQYF. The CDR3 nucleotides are TGTGCCAGCAGTATGGGGGGTACGCAGTATTTT.

CDR3 sequence: CASSLVQGTTEAFF. Written as DNA, the CDR3 is TGTGCCAGCAGCTTAGTTCAGGGAACCACTGAAGCTTTCTTT. The J gene is TRBJ1-1, the V gene TRBV11-3, with D possibly TRBD1 on 5 matching bases. The CDR3 spans 14 residues. Trimming took off 1 base at V and 4 bases at J, with 10 bases between the two ends. Germline loops: CDR1 SGHNT, CDR2 YENEEA.

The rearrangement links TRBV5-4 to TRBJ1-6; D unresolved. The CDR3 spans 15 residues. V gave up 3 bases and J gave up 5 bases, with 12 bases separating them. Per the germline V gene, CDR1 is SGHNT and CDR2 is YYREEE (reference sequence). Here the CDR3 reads CASSYETNNNSPLHF. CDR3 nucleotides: TGTGCCAGCAGCTACGAGACAAACAATAATTCACCCCTCCACTTT.

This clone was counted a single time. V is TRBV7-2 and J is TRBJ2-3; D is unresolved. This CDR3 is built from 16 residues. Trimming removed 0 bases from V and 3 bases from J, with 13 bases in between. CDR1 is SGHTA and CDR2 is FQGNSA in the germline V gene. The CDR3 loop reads CASSLASHLRTDTQYF. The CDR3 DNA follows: TGTGCCAGCAGCTTAGCTTCCCACCTTCGGACAGATACGCAGTATTTT.